Below, 22 T cell receptor beta chains from the same sample are listed, as sequenced in a study of T cell repertoires in cytomegalovirus infection. TCRdb passed the reads through MiXCR, listing each CDR3 protein once. The data show about 300,000 distinct CDR3 sequences, with roughly 26% seen just once and about 14% held by the top ten. The specimen was PBMCs. The source is a human donor in good health (CMV status not recorded). Some clones in this sample may be carry-over from other donors' samples.

This clonotype showed up many times. The rearrangement links TRBV7-2 to TRBJ2-3, with D possibly TRBD1 on 6 matching bases. V shed 2 bases and J shed 6 bases, with 9 bases lying between them. CDR1 and CDR2 from the germline V gene are SGHTA and FQGNSA. This CDR3 region has 13 residues. DNA for the CDR3: TGTGCCAGCAGCTTACGCAGGGGTGATACGCAGTATTTT. Protein sequence: CASSLRRGDTQYF.

The rearrangement uses TRBV25-1 and TRBJ2-1; TRBD2 matches 9 bases. V shed 2 bases and J 2 bases; nucleotides not matched to a gene: 1. There are 15 residues in the CDR3. In germline, CDR1 is MGHDK, CDR2 SYGVNS. The CDR3 loop is CASSETSGPYNEQFF. As DNA, the CDR3 is TGTGCCAGCAGTGAAACTAGCGGGCCCTACAATGAGCAGTTCTTC.

V gene TRBV20-1 combines with J gene TRBJ1-2, with D uncertain. Between the trimmed V and J ends, which lost 0 bases and 0 bases, there was a span of 8 bases. Germline V gene data show CDR1 as DFQATT and CDR2 as SNEGSKA (reference sequence). This CDR3 comprises 14 residues. The CDR3 DNA reads as TGCAGTGCTAGAGATCGCAGGACTAACTATGGCTACACCTTC. Protein: CSARDRRTNYGYTF.

This sequence joins TRBV20-1 and TRBJ2-5; 12 nucleotides align to TRBD2. Germline values: CDR1 DFQATT, CDR2 SNEGSKA (reference sequence). This CDR3 is built from 15 residues. Trimming cost V 0 bases and J 5 bases; bases outside gene matches: 4. DNA for the CDR3: TGCAGTGCTAGAGATCGGACTAGCGGGGCGGAGACCCAGTACTTC. Translated: CSARDRTSGAETQYF.

This clonotype was observed a single time. The rearrangement links TRBV15 to TRBJ1-1; D perhaps matches TRBD1 (6 bases). Per the germline V gene, CDR1 is LNHNV and CDR2 is YYDKDF (reference sequence). Trimming left V 3 bases short and J 2 bases short, with 10 bases between. This CDR3 has 14 amino acids. The CDR3 DNA sequence: TGTGCCACCAGCAGGGACAGACATAACACTGAAGCTTTCTTT. Its protein product is CATSRDRHNTEAFF. Together with reference TRBV15 and TRBJ1-1, the CDR3 gives the full variable domain: DAMVIQNPRYQVTQFGKPVTLSCSQTLNHNVMYWYQQKSSQAPKLLFHYYDKDFNNEADTPDNFQSRRPNTSFCFLDIRSPGLGDTAMYLCATSRDRHNTEAFFGQGTRLTVV.

Regarding this clonotype: It may be a read error: a sequence one base away is much more abundant. This chain uses TRBV12-3 or TRBV12-4 with TRBJ1-5; unclear D gene. Trimming shortened V by 3 bases and J by 3 bases, and 12 bases separated the two germline ends. The CDR3 length is 15 residues. The CDR3, as DNA: TGTGCCAGCAGTTTCGGGTCAGGCCCCAATCAGCCCCAGCATTTT. Its translation: CASSFGSGPNQPQHF.

The V call is TRBV2, the J call TRBJ2-5; D possibly uses TRBD1 or TRBD2 (6 bases each). Germline assignment: CDR1 SNHLY and CDR2 FYNNEI. The CDR3 is 15 residues long. With 4 bases removed from V and 4 bases from J, the gap between germline ends came to 16 bases. The CDR3 sequence: CASSAFYGGGETQYF. Written as DNA, the CDR3 is TGTGCCAGCAGTGCTTTTTACGGGGGCGGAGAGACCCAGTACTTC.

This clonotype appeared a few times. The rearrangement uses TRBV11-2 and TRBJ1-4, with TRBD1 as a possible D gene (5 bases). The CDR3 runs 16 residues. Trimming cost V 3 bases and J 0 bases, with 11 bases left between them. Per germline, CDR1 SGHAT and CDR2 FQNNGV. In DNA, the CDR3 is TGTGCCAGCAGCTTGGAGGGGAGAGCAACTAATGAAAAACTGTTTTTT. This gives the protein CASSLEGRATNEKLFF.

The sample holds a few counts of this clonotype. The chain combines TRBV7-2 with TRBJ2-7, with 9 bases lining up with TRBD1. CDR3 size: 15 residues. In germline, CDR1 is SGHTA, CDR2 FQGNSA. Germline trimming cut 1 base from V and 1 base from J; bases unmatched to any gene: 2. The CDR3 loop is CASSLVGTGSYEQYF. In DNA form, the CDR3 reads TGTGCCAGCAGCTTAGTCGGGACAGGGTCCTACGAGCAGTACTTC.

V usage is TRBV24-1 and J usage is TRBJ1-1, with a possible D match to TRBD1 (6 bases). The CDR3 spans 13 residues. The V gene lost 7 bases and the J gene lost 8 bases, with 16 bases spanning the gap. From germline, CDR1 is KGHDR and CDR2 SFDVKD. Here the CDR3 DNA reads TGTGCCACCAGGATGAGGGACACTCAAGAAGCTTTCTTT. Its protein is CATRMRDTQEAFF.

This clonotype has just a few counts. Here the CDR3 reads CASSSGEPYNEQFF. The CDR3 DNA reads TGTGCCAGCAGTTCAGGGGAACCCTACAATGAGCAGTTCTTC. The J gene is TRBJ2-1, the V gene TRBV12-3 or TRBV12-4; weak D call: TRBD1 (6 bases). This CDR3 is 14 amino acids long. The V end was cut by 4 bases, the J end by 2 bases, with 9 bases between.

The rearrangement joins TRBV5-5 to TRBJ1-2; D is possibly TRBD1 (5 bases). Germline V gene lookup returns CDR1 SGHKS and CDR2 YYEKEE (reference sequence). Trimming removed 4 bases at V and 6 bases at J, with 19 bases between. The length of the CDR3 is 15 residues. This CDR3 is CASSPPTGTGDGYTF. In DNA, the CDR3 is TGTGCCAGCAGCCCGCCTACAGGCACTGGGGATGGCTACACCTTC. The full variable domain, with the rest looked up from reference TRBV5-5 and TRBJ1-2, is DAGVTQSPTHLIKTRGQQVTLRCSPISGHKSVSWYQQVLGQGPQFIFQYYEKEERGRGNFPDRFSARQFPNYSSELNVNALLLGDSALYLCASSPPTGTGDGYTFGSGTRLTVV.

The chain combines TRBV7-8 with TRBJ2-2, with 7 bases that match TRBD2. This CDR3 spans 16 amino acids. Germline V gives CDR1 SGHVS, CDR2 FQNEAQ. V shed 5 bases and J 4 bases; nucleotides not matched to a gene: 10. CDR3 DNA: TGTGCCAGCAGCATGGCCCCGGGACTACTCACCGGGGAGCTGTTTTTT. Translation gives CASSMAPGLLTGELFF.

The chain employs TRBV5-1 and TRBJ1-2, with 9 positions matching TRBD1. V shed 0 bases and J 8 bases; nucleotides not matched to a gene: 11. The CDR3 totals 16 residues. From germline, CDR1 is SGHRS and CDR2 YFSETQ. Written as DNA, the CDR3 is TGCGCCAGCAGCTTGGACGTTACAGGGGGCAATGAGGGCTACACCTTC. It is translated as CASSLDVTGGNEGYTF. Full variable domain (remainder filled in from reference TRBV5-1 and TRBJ1-2): KAGVTQTPRYLIKTRGQQVTLSCSPISGHRSVSWYQQTPGQGLQFLFEYFSETQRNKGNFPGRFSGRQFSNSRSEMNVSTLELGDSALYLCASSLDVTGGNEGYTFGSGTRLTVV.

This clonotype was seen ten or more times. The chain employs TRBV4-2 and TRBJ1-5; TRBD1 might be the D (6 bases). Deletions cut 0 bases from V and 4 bases from J, with 16 bases between. This CDR3 region has 17 residues. Looked up from germline, CDR1 is LGHNA and CDR2 is YNFKEQ. In DNA form, the CDR3 reads TGTGCCAGCAGCCAAGAAGGGACACTAGGGGTAAATCAGCCCCAGCATTTT. It codes for CASSQEGTLGVNQPQHF.

Of note for this clonotype: Being one base from a much bigger clone, this may be a read error. The V and J genes are TRBV7-6 and TRBJ2-1, with 11 bases that match TRBD1. CDR1 and CDR2 (germline): SGHVS, FNYEAQ. The CDR3 length is 15 residues. CDR3 region: CASSLARTGGAEQSF. For the CDR3, the DNA is TGTGCCAGCAGCTTAGCCCGGACAGGGGGCGCTGAGCAGTCCTTC. Filled out from reference TRBV7-6 and TRBJ2-1, the complete variable domain reads GAGVSQSPRYKVTKRGQDVALRCDPISGHVSLYWYRQALGQGPEFLTYFNYEAQQDKSGLPNDRFSAERPEGSISTLTIQRTEQRDSAMYRCASSLARTGGAEQSFGPGTRLTVL.

This clonotype turned up a few times. The gene calls are TRBV28 and TRBJ1-3; 9 nucleotides agree with TRBD1. From germline, CDR1 is MDHEN and CDR2 SYDVKM. V was clipped by 8 bases and J by 4 bases; unmatched bases: 6. CDR3 size: 14 residues. The CDR3 coding sequence is TGTGCCAGCCTCTCGACAGGGGGAGGAAACACCATATATTTT. It encodes CASLSTGGGNTIYF.

CDR3 nucleotides: TGTGCCACCAGCAGAGTATCCGGACAGGGGTTGGAGACCCAGTACTTC. Its translation: CATSRVSGQGLETQYF. This chain uses TRBV15 with TRBJ2-5; 9 nucleotides agree with TRBD1. After removal of 1 base from V and 5 bases from J, the junction contained 8 bases not matched to a gene. CDR1 is LNHNV, CDR2 YYDKDF, per germline (reference sequence). The CDR3 has 16 residues.

The rearrangement uses TRBV28 and TRBJ2-7; TRBD1 matches at 11 bases. J gave up 10 bases and V 3 bases, and 8 bases lay outside the gene matches. This CDR3 comprises 14 residues. CDR1 MDHEN and CDR2 SYDVKM come from the germline V gene. CDR3 sequence (DNA): TGTGCCAGCAGTTTCGGAGGACAGGGGGCGCTCCAGTACTTC. This codes for CASSFGGQGALQYF.

This chain uses TRBV7-2 with TRBJ2-7; D tentatively reads TRBD1 or TRBD2 (6 bases each). CDR1 and CDR2 from the germline V gene are SGHTA and FQGNSA. Trimming left V 4 bases short and J 7 bases short, with 20 bases between. The CDR3 covers 15 residues. The CDR3 loop is CASSSIFGGPQEQYF. CDR3 bases: TGTGCCAGCAGCTCCATCTTCGGGGGCCCCCAGGAGCAGTACTTC.

This clonotype was counted at least ten times. The chain's CDR3 is CASSPGQGRNTIYF. CDR3 nucleotide sequence: TGTGCCAGCAGCCCAGGACAGGGAAGAAACACCATATATTTT. The J gene is TRBJ1-3, the V gene TRBV7-2, with 8 bases matching TRBD1. Germline V gene lookup returns CDR1 SGHTA and CDR2 FQGNSA. This CDR3 is built from 14 residues. J gave up 5 bases and V 5 bases, and 5 bases lay outside the gene matches.

This clonotype was detected only a few times. The V gene is TRBV6-2 or TRBV6-3, the J gene TRBJ2-7, with unresolved D. The ends were cut back, 2 bases at V and 2 bases at J, with 10 bases in the middle. The V gene's germline CDR1 is MNHEY and CDR2 SVGEGT. This CDR3 has 14 residues. Here the CDR3 reads CASSYGPGAYEQYF. CDR3 sequence (DNA): TGTGCCAGCAGTTACGGGCCGGGCGCCTACGAGCAGTACTTC.